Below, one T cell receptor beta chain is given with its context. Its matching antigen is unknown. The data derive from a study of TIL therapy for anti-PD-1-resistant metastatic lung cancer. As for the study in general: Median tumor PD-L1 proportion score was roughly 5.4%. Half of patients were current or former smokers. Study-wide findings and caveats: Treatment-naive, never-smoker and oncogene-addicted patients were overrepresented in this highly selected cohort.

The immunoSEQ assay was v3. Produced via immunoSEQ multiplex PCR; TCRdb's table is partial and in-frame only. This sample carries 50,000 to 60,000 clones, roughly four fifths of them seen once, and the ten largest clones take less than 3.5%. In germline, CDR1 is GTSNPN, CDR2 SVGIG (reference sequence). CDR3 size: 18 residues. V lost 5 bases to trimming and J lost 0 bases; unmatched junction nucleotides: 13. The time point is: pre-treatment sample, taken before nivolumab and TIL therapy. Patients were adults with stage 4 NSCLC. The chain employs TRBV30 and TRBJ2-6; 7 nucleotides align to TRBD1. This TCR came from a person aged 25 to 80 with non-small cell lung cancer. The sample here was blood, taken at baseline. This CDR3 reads CAWCKGQALFSGANVLTF. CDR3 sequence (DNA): TGTGCCTGGTGCAAAGGACAGGCGCTTTTCTCTGGGGCCAACGTCCTGACTTTC.